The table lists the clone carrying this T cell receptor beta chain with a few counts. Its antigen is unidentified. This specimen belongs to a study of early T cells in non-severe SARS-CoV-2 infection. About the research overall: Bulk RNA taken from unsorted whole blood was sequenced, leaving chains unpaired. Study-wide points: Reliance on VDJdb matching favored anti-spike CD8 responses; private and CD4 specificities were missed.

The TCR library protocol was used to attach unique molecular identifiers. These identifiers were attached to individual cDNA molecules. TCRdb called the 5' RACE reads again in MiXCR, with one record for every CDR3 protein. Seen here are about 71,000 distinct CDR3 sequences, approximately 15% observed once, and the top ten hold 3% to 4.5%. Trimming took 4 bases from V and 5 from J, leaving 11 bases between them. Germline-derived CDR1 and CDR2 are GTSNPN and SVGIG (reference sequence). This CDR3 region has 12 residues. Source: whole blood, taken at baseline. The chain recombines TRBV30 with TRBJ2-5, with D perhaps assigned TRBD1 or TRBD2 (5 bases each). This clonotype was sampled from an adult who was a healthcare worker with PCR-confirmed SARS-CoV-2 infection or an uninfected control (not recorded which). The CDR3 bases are TGTGCCTGGAATCCGGGGCTCGAGACCCAGTACTTC. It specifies CAWNPGLETQYF.